Below, 21 T cell receptor beta chains from the same sample are listed, as sequenced in a study of blood T cell repertoires in COVID-19. Here immunoSEQ multiplex PCR was the method, and the copy in TCRdb shows in-frame clones only, minus some. Of hundreds of thousands of clones detected, around 89% appear once; the ten largest clones hold about 9.5%. The sample was PBMCs or T cells enriched from blood (not recorded which). The receptors originated from a middle-aged woman who had recovered from COVID-19.

V gene TRBV5-1 combines with J gene TRBJ1-1; 8 bases are a match to TRBD1. CDR1 SGHRS and CDR2 YFSETQ come from the germline V gene. The CDR3 consists of 16 residues. V dropped 0 bases and J dropped 10; count of bases not matched to a gene: 14. Written as DNA, the CDR3 is TGCGCCAGCAGCTTGGTGGCAGGGGGCGATAGGGCAAGAGCTTTCTTT. Encoded protein: CASSLVAGGDRARAFF.

This clone was picked up one time. V and J are TRBV5-6 and TRBJ2-7; a possible D gene is TRBD2 (5 bases). This CDR3 is built from 14 residues. CDR1 is SGHDT and CDR2 is YYEEEE in the germline V gene. Trimming cost V 3 bases and J 2 bases, with 12 bases left between them. The CDR3 loop is CASSSWAGTYEQYF. The CDR3 DNA is TGTGCCAGCAGCTCCTGGGCGGGCACCTACGAGCAGTACTTC.

The chain employs TRBV29-1 and TRBJ1-1, with a tentative D call TRBD1 (5 bases). This CDR3 has 13 residues. V lost 2 bases to trimming and J lost 4 bases, with 11 bases between them. CDR1 is SQVTM and CDR2 is ANQGSEA in the germline V gene. CDR3: CSVENQGGTEAFF. The CDR3 DNA reads as TGCAGCGTTGAAAATCAGGGCGGCACTGAAGCTTTCTTT. The full variable domain, in which reference TRBV29-1 and TRBJ1-1 provide the parts outside the CDR3, is SAVISQKPSRDICQRGTSLTIQCQVDSQVTMMFWYRQQPGQSLTLIATANQGSEATYESGFVIDKFPISRPNLTFSTLTVSNMSPEDSSIYLCSVENQGGTEAFFGQGTRLTVV.

The J gene is TRBJ2-1, the V gene TRBV5-8; a possible D gene is TRBD2 (5 bases). Trimming cost V 4 bases and J 9 bases, with 20 bases left between them. This CDR3 is 15 amino acids long. CDR1 and CDR2 from the germline V gene are SGHTS and YDEGEE. The CDR3 nucleotides are TGTGCCAGCAGCAGCCGGGTCCCCCAAGGAGGTGAGCAGTTCTTC. Translating it yields CASSSRVPQGGEQFF.

The chain is built from TRBV15 and TRBJ1-1; D possibly corresponds to TRBD1 (5 bases). The CDR3 loop spans 18 amino acids. Germline V lookup: CDR1 LNHNV, CDR2 YYDKDF (reference sequence). V was cut by 5 bases and J by 0 bases, with 22 bases left in between. The CDR3, as DNA: TGTGCCACCAGCGAAATCGACAGAACCGGGCCACTGAACACTGAAGCTTTCTTT. This sequence encodes CATSEIDRTGPLNTEAFF.

This chain links TRBV12-3 or TRBV12-4 with TRBJ2-5; no clear D. This CDR3 contains 13 residues. Trimming left V 6 bases short and J 0 bases short, with 8 bases between. CDR3 loop: CASSADNQETQYF. The CDR3 bases are TGTGCCAGCAGCGCAGACAACCAAGAGACCCAGTACTTC.

The chain recombines TRBV18 with TRBJ2-7, with TRBD1 matching 10 bases. J was trimmed by 2 bases and V by 2 bases; bases with no gene match: 3. There are 15 residues in the CDR3. Per the germline V gene, CDR1 is KGHSH and CDR2 is LQKENI. The CDR3 DNA reads TGTGCCAGCTCACCAATGGGACAGGGGACCTACGAGCAGTACTTC. This codes for CASSPMGQGTYEQYF.

Comment on this clone: Other DNA sequences in the sample encode the same CDR3. V and J are TRBV30 and TRBJ1-2; tentatively, D is TRBD1 (5 bases). V was pared by 0 bases and J by 6 bases, with 8 bases between. CDR3 length equals 12 residues. CDR1 GTSNPN and CDR2 SVGIG come from the germline V gene (reference sequence). CDR3 DNA sequence: TGTGCCTGGAGTGTCGGAGGGGATGGCTACACCTTC. Protein product: CAWSVGGDGYTF.

The CDR3 DNA reads TGCGCCAGCAGCCAAGTGGGACAGGGATCCTACGAGCAGTACTTC. It translates to CASSQVGQGSYEQYF. V usage is TRBV4-1 and J usage is TRBJ2-7; 9 bases match TRBD1. J lost 1 base, V lost 1 base, and 2 bases had no gene match. The CDR3 is 15 residues long. The germline V gene has CDR1 MGHRA and CDR2 YSYEKL.

CDR3 amino acids: CASSQDPGGASDTQYF. In DNA, the CDR3 is TGTGCCAGCAGCCAAGATCCGGGGGGGGCCTCAGATACGCAGTATTTT. The V gene is TRBV3-1 (or the pseudogene TRBV3-2), the J gene TRBJ2-3; 8 bases match TRBD2. J lost 4 bases, V lost 0 bases, and 6 bases had no gene match. This CDR3 is 16 amino acids long. The germline gives CDR1 LGHDT, CDR2 YNNKEL (reference sequence).

V usage is TRBV13 and J usage is TRBJ1-1, with 9 bases matching TRBD1. This CDR3 spans 15 amino acids. J lost 5 bases, V lost 3 bases, and 7 bases had no gene match. Germline values: CDR1 PRHDT, CDR2 FYEKMQ (reference sequence). The DNA for the CDR3 is TGTGCCAGCAGCTTCCCGACAGGGGGGCGAACTGAAGCTTTCTTT. Protein product: CASSFPTGGRTEAFF.

J is TRBJ1-4 and V is TRBV19; D unresolved. Deletions cut 5 bases from V and 6 bases from J, with 10 bases between. The CDR3 totals 13 residues. Germline CDR1 LNHDA, CDR2 SQIVND (reference sequence). As DNA, the CDR3 is TGTGCCAGTAGTCCAACAATCTATGAAAAACTGTTTTTT. It translates to CASSPTIYEKLFF. The full variable domain, completed using reference TRBV19 and TRBJ1-4, is DGGITQSPKYLFRKEGQNVTLSCEQNLNHDAMYWYRQDPGQGLRLIYYSQIVNDFQKGDIAEGYSVSREKKESFPLTVTSAQKNPTAFYLCASSPTIYEKLFFGSGTQLSVL.

The chain has TRBV6-4 and TRBJ1-1; D gene unclear. The V end lost 4 bases, the J end lost 3 bases, and 9 bases lay between the germline ends. From germline, CDR1 is MRHNA and CDR2 SNTAGT. The CDR3 is 13 residues long. CDR3: CASSATRDTEAFF. The CDR3 DNA reads TGTGCCAGCAGTGCGACGAGGGACACTGAAGCTTTCTTT.

The CDR3 bases are TGTGCCAGCGGGTGGGGTAGCGAGGCAGATACGCAGTATTTT. It is translated as CASGWGSEADTQYF. V is TRBV9 and J is TRBJ2-3, with D possibly TRBD2 on 5 matching bases. The CDR3 spans 14 residues. V lost 7 bases and J lost 4, with 16 bases in between. The germline V gene has CDR1 SGDLS and CDR2 YYNGEE.

This sequence joins TRBV27 and TRBJ1-5; the D gene is possibly TRBD1 (5 bases). The CDR3 contains 15 residues. Germline V lookup: CDR1 MNHEY, CDR2 SMNVEV (reference sequence). V lost 3 bases and J 5 bases, leaving 14 bases between the germline ends. In DNA form, the CDR3 reads TGTGCCAGCAGTTTCGGGGCCTGGGGGGATCAGCCCCAGCATTTT. This codes for CASSFGAWGDQPQHF.

The rearrangement joins TRBV4-3 to TRBJ2-2, with D possibly matching TRBD2 (7 bases). Per the germline V gene, CDR1 is LGHNA and CDR2 is YSLEER. The CDR3 is 20 residues long. V lost 0 bases and J lost 5, with 25 bases in between. The CDR3 bases are TGCGCCAGCAGCCAAGACGTAACATCACATCGGGGGGCGCGAACCGGGGAGCTGTTTTTT. Protein: CASSQDVTSHRGARTGELFF.

The V and J genes are TRBV27 and TRBJ2-5, with 15 bases aligning to TRBD2. The CDR3 is 15 amino acids. Germline lookup yields CDR1 MNHEY and CDR2 SMNVEV (reference sequence). J gave up 4 bases and V 4 bases, and 1 base lay outside the gene matches. This CDR3 reads CASSWTSGRVETQYF. The CDR3 DNA reads as TGTGCCAGCAGTTGGACTAGCGGGAGGGTAGAGACCCAGTACTTC.

The genes are TRBV19 and TRBJ1-6, with D possibly matching TRBD1 (6 bases). The length of the CDR3 is 14 residues. Trimming stripped 3 bases from V and 6 bases from J, with 9 bases between. Germline values: CDR1 LNHDA, CDR2 SQIVND (reference sequence). The CDR3 here is CASSILDSNSPLHF. The CDR3 nucleotides read TGTGCCAGTAGTATTTTGGACAGTAATTCACCCCTCCACTTT.

The chain recombines TRBV6-5 with TRBJ1-2; 9 bases match TRBD1. CDR1 is MNHEY, CDR2 SVGAGI, per germline. The ends lost 3 bases at V and 6 bases at J; junction bases unmatched: 2. The CDR3 is made up of 13 amino acids. Here the CDR3 reads CASSYTGGHGYTF. DNA of the CDR3: TGTGCCAGCAGTTATACAGGGGGCCATGGCTACACCTTC.

To note about this clone: Within the sample, other DNA sequences also encode this same CDR3. The chain employs TRBV9 and TRBJ1-1, with D hard to call. Per the germline V gene, CDR1 is SGDLS and CDR2 is YYNGEE. Trimming left V 3 bases short and J 0 bases short, with 6 bases between. This CDR3 comprises 13 residues. The CDR3 DNA reads TGTGCCAGCAGCGCCCAGATGAACACTGAAGCTTTCTTT. Translation gives CASSAQMNTEAFF.

This chain uses TRBV29-1 with TRBJ1-4, with 7 positions matching TRBD1. The CDR3 is 14 residues long. V gave up 7 bases and J gave up 3 bases; unmatched junction bases: 8. Germline lookup yields CDR1 SQVTM and CDR2 ANQGSEA. CDR3 sequence: CSGRTGAPNEKLFF. The CDR3 DNA reads as TGCAGCGGCAGAACAGGGGCTCCTAATGAAAAACTGTTTTTT. Complete variable domain (other parts from reference TRBV29-1 and TRBJ1-4): SAVISQKPSRDICQRGTSLTIQCQVDSQVTMMFWYRQQPGQSLTLIATANQGSEATYESGFVIDKFPISRPNLTFSTLTVSNMSPEDSSIYLCSGRTGAPNEKLFFGSGTQLSVL.